This T cell receptor (beta chain) comes out of a study of chemoradiotherapy in HPV16-positive cancers. TCRdb keeps only in-frame clones here, not all; method: immunoSEQ multiplex PCR. Of fewer than 16,000 clones listed, around 72% were seen once; the top ten hold roughly 9.6%. The CDR3 runs 14 residues. CDR1 and CDR2 (germline): SNHLY, FYNNEI. V lost 5 bases and J 10 bases, leaving 17 bases between the germline ends. The V gene is TRBV2, the J gene TRBJ1-4; D is perhaps TRBD1 (5 bases). The sample was collected from a patient who underwent chemoradiotherapy. This TCR came from a human donor with HPV-associated anogenital cancer. CDR3 protein: CASSYRSGDGKLFF. The CDR3 DNA reads TGTGCCAGCAGTTACAGAAGTGGGGACGGAAAACTGTTTTTT.